These 7 T cell receptor beta chains were sequenced from one sample in a study of molecular identifiers for immune sequencing clone quantification. One entry per CDR3 protein, called by TCRdb with MiXCR from the PCR reads. The sample shows some 100,000 distinct CDR3 sequences, 35% to 40% of them seen only once. Material: naive CD8+ T cells from blood, with Jurkat cell RNA spiked in. The subset: FACS-sorted CD8+CD4-CCR7+CD45RA+ naive T cells. The receptors were gathered from a human donor in good health. Some libraries in this study had Jurkat cell RNA spiked in.

This clonotype was detected a few times. The CDR3 DNA reads as TGTGCCAGCAGCTTAACGGCTAGGGCAGATACGCAGTATTTT. Its protein is CASSLTARADTQYF. The rearrangement links TRBV7-9 to TRBJ2-3; no definite D call. CDR3 size: 14 residues. V was cut by 2 bases and J by 4 bases, with 10 bases left in between. CDR1 and CDR2 (germline): SEHNR, FQNEAQ (reference sequence).

This chain connects TRBV7-9 to TRBJ1-2, with a tentative D call TRBD1 (6 bases). Per the germline V gene, CDR1 is SEHNR and CDR2 is FQNEAQ (reference sequence). Trimming took 2 bases from V and 7 from J, leaving 14 bases between them. The CDR3 length is 14 residues. CDR3 residues: CASSLQGPLFGYTF. The DNA for the CDR3 is TGTGCCAGCAGCTTACAGGGGCCCCTCTTTGGCTACACCTTC.

The chain has TRBV15 and TRBJ2-7; D is ambiguous. CDR1 is LNHNV, CDR2 YYDKDF, per germline (reference sequence). V was cut by 3 bases and J by 5 bases, with 8 bases left in between. This CDR3 has 12 amino acids. CDR3 nucleotides: TGTGCCACCAGCAGGGAACGTGACGAGCAGTACTTC. Its protein is CATSRERDEQYF. The whole variable domain, remainder taken from reference TRBV15 and TRBJ2-7, is DAMVIQNPRYQVTQFGKPVTLSCSQTLNHNVMYWYQQKSSQAPKLLFHYYDKDFNNEADTPDNFQSRRPNTSFCFLDIRSPGLGDTAMYLCATSRERDEQYFGPGTRLTVT.

This chain links TRBV7-7 with TRBJ2-1; 8 bases match TRBD2. This CDR3 has 16 residues. Germline V gene lookup returns CDR1 SSHAT and CDR2 FNYEAQ (reference sequence). The V gene end was trimmed by 3 bases and the J gene end by 4 bases; junction bases not matched to a gene: 8. CDR3 protein: CASSFQPAGEYNEQFF. CDR3 DNA: TGTGCCAGCAGCTTCCAGCCAGCGGGAGAATACAATGAGCAGTTCTTC.

Of note for this clonotype: Sequence at one end of the junction differs from germline and may be a read error. The genes are TRBV25-1 and TRBJ2-2; TRBD1 matches 9 bases. The V gene's germline CDR1 is MGHDK and CDR2 SYGVNS. CDR3 length: 17 residues. DNA of the CDR3: TGTGCCAGCAGTGACCGCTCCGGGACAGGGAGGGCCGGGGAGCTGTCTTTT. Translated: CASSDRSGTGRAGELSF.

As regards this clonotype: This CDR3 fails to terminate in the conserved phenylalanine or tryptophan, so it likely reflects a read error. The gene calls are TRBV5-5 and TRBJ2-7, with no clear D. Germline CDR1 is SGHKS and CDR2 is YYEKEE (reference sequence). The CDR3 totals 12 residues. The DNA of the CDR3 is TGTGCCGGCAGCTTTTCTGGAGAAGAGCAGTACTCC. Translation gives CAGSFSGEEQYS.

Only a few counts were recorded for this clonotype. CDR3 protein: CASSSSQLAGAFGELFF. CDR3 in DNA: TGTGCCAGCAGTTCTTCCCAGCTAGCGGGAGCGTTCGGGGAGCTGTTTTTT. The chain uses TRBV27 and TRBJ2-2; 10 positions match TRBD2. V lost 4 bases and J lost 7; bases outside the gene matches: 12. Germline assignment: CDR1 MNHEY and CDR2 SMNVEV (reference sequence). This CDR3 comprises 17 residues.